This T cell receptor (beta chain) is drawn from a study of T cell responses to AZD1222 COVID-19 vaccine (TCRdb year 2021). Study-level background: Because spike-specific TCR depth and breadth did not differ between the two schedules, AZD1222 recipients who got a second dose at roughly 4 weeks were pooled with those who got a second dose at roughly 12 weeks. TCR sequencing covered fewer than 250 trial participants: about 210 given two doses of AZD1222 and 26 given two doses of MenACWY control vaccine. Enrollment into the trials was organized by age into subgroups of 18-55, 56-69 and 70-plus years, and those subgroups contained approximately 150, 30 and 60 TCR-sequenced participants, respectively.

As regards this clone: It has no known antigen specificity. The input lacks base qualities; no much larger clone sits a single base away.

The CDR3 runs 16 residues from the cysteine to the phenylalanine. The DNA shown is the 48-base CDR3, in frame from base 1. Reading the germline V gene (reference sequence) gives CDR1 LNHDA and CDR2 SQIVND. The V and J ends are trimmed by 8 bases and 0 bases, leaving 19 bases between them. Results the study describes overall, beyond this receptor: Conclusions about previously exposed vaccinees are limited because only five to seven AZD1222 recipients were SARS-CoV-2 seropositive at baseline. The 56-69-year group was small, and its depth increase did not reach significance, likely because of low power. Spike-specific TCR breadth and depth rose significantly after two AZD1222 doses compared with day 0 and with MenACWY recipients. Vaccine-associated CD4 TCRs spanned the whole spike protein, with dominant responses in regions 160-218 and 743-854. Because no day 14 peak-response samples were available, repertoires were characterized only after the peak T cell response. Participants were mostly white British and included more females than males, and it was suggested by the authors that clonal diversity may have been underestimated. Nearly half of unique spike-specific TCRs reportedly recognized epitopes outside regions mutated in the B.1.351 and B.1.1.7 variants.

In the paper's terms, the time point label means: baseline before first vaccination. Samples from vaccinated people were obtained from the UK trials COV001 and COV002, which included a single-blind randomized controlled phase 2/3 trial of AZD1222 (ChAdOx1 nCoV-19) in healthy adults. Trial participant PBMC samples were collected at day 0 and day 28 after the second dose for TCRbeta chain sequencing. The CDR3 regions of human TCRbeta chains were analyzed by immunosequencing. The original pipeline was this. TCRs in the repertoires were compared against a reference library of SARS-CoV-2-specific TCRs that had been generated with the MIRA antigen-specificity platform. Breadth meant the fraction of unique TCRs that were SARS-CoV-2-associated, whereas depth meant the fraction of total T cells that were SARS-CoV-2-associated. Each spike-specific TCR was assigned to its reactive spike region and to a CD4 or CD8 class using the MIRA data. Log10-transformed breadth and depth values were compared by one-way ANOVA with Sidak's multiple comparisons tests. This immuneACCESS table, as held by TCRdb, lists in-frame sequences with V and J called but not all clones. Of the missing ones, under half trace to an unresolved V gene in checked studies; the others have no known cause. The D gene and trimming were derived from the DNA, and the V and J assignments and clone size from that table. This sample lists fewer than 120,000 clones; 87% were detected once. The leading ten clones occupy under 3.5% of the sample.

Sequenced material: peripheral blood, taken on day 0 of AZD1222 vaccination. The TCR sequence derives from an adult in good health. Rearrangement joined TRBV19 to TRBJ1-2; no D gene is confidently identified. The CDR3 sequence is CASRRMQTSSNYGYTF. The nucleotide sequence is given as TGTGCCAGTCGGAGAATGCAAACTTCCTCTAACTATGGCTACACCTTC.